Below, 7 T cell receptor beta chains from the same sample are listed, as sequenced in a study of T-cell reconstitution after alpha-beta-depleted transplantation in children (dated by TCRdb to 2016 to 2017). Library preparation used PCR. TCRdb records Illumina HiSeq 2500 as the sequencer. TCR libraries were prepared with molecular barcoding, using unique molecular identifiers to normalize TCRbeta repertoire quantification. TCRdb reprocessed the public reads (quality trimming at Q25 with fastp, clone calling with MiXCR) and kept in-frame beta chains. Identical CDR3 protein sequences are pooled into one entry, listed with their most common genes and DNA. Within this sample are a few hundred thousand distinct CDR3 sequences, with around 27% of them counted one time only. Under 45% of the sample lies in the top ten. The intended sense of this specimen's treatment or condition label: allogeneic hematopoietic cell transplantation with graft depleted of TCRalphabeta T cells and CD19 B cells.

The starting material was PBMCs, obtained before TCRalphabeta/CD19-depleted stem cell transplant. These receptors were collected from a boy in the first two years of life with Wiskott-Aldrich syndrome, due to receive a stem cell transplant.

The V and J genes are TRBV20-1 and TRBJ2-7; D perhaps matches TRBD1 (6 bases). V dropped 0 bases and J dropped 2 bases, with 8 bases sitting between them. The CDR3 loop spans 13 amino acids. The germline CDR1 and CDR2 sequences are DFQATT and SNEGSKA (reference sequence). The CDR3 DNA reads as TGCAGTGCTAGAGAACAGGGTACCTACGAGCAGTACTTC. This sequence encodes CSAREQGTYEQYF.

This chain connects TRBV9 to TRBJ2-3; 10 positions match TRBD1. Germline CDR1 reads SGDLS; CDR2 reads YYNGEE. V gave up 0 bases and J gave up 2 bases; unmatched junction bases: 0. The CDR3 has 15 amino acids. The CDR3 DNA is TGTGCCAGCAGCGTAGGACAGGGGGCCACAGATACGCAGTATTTT. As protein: CASSVGQGATDTQYF.

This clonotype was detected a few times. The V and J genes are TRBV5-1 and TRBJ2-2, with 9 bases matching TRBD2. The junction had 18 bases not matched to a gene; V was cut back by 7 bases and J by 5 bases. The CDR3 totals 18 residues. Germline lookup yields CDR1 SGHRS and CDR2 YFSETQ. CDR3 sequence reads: CASGRLAGTNWGTGELFF. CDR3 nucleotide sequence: TGCGCCAGCGGTCGTCTAGCGGGGACCAACTGGGGAACCGGGGAGCTGTTTTTT.

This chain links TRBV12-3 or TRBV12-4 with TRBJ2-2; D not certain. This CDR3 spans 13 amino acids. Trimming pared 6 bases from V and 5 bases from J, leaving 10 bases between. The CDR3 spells CASRPQQTGELFF. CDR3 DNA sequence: TGTGCCAGCAGGCCACAGCAAACCGGGGAGCTGTTTTTT.

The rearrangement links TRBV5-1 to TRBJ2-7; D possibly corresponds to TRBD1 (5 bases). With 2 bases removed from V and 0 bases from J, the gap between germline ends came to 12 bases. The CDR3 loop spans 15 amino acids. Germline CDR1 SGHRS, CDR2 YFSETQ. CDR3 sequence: CASSLGVLTSYEQYF. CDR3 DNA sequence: TGCGCCAGCAGCTTAGGGGTCTTAACCTCCTACGAGCAGTACTTC. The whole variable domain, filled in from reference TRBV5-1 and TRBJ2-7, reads KAGVTQTPRYLIKTRGQQVTLSCSPISGHRSVSWYQQTPGQGLQFLFEYFSETQRNKGNFPGRFSGRQFSNSRSEMNVSTLELGDSALYLCASSLGVLTSYEQYFGPGTRLTVT.

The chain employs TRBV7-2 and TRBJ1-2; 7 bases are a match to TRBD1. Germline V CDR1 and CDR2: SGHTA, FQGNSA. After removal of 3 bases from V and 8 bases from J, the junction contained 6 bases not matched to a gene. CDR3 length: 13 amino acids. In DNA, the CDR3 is TGTGCCAGCAGCTTCTTACAGGGGTGGGGCTACACCTTC. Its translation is CASSFLQGWGYTF.

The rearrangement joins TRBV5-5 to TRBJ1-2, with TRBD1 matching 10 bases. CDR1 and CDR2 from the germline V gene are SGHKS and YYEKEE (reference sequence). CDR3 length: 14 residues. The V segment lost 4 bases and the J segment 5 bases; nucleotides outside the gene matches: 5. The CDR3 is CASSIGQGGYGYTF. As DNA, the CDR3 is TGTGCCAGCAGCATAGGACAGGGGGGATATGGCTACACCTTC.